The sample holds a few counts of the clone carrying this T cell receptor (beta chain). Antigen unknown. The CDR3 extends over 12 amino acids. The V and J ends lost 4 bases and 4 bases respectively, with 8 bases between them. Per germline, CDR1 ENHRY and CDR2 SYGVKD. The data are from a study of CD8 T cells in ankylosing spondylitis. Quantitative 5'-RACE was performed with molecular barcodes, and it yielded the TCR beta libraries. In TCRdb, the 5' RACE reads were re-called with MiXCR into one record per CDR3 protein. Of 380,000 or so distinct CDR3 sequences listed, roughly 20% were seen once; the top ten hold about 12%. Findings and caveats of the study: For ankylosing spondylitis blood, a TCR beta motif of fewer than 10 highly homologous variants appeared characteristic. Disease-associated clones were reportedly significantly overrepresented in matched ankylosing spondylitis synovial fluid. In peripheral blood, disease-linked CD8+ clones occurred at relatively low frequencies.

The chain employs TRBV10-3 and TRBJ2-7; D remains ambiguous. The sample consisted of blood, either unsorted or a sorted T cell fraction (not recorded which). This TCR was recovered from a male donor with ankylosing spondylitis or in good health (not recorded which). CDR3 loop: CAISVTLYEQYF. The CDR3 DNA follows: TGTGCCATCAGTGTTACCCTGTACGAGCAGTACTTC.